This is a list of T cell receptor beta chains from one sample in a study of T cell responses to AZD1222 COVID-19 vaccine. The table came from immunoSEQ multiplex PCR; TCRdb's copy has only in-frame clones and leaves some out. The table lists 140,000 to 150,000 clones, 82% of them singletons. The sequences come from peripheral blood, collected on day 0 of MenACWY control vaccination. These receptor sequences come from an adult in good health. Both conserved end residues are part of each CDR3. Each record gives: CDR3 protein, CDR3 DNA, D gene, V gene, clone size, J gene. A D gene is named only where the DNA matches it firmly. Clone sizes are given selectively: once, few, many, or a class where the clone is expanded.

CDR3aa: CASSDRGYPNSPLHF
CDR3nt: TGTGCCAGCTCTGACAGGGGGTACCCTAATTCACCCCTCCACTTT
d_gene: TRBD1
v_gene: TRBV18
abundance: NA
j_gene: TRBJ1-6

CDR3aa: CASSFWSAGANVLTF
CDR3nt: TGTGCCAGCAGCTTTTGGAGCGCTGGGGCCAACGTCCTGACTTTC
d_gene: NA
v_gene: TRBV5-5
abundance: NA
j_gene: TRBJ2-6

CDR3aa: CASSHPGRYNEQFF
CDR3nt: TGCGCCAGCAGCCACCCGGGACGCTACAATGAGCAGTTCTTC
d_gene: NA
v_gene: TRBV4-1
abundance: NA
j_gene: TRBJ2-1

CDR3aa: CAMGPSNQPQHF
CDR3nt: TGTGCGATGGGGCCGTCGAATCAGCCCCAGCATTTT
d_gene: NA
v_gene: TRBV28
abundance: many
j_gene: TRBJ1-5

CDR3aa: CASSLAGGTYEQYF
CDR3nt: TGCGCCAGCAGCTTAGCGGGGGGGACCTACGAGCAGTACTTC
d_gene: TRBD2
v_gene: TRBV4-1
abundance: few
j_gene: TRBJ2-7

CDR3aa: CASNKRWGGIGRPTNEKLFF
CDR3nt: TGTGCCAGCAACAAGAGATGGGGCGGGATCGGGAGGCCCACTAATGAAAAACTGTTTTTT
d_gene: NA
v_gene: TRBV2
abundance: NA
j_gene: TRBJ1-4

CDR3aa: CASSLQAGGSLLNTEAFF
CDR3nt: TGTGCCAGCAGCTTACAGGCGGGGGGTTCTCTGCTGAACACTGAAGCTTTCTTT
d_gene: NA
v_gene: TRBV7-9
abundance: once
j_gene: TRBJ1-1

CDR3aa: CASSPGLAGDTQYF
CDR3nt: TGCGCCAGCAGTCCGGGACTAGCGGGAGATACGCAGTATTTT
d_gene: TRBD2
v_gene: TRBV5-1
abundance: NA
j_gene: TRBJ2-3

CDR3aa: CASSFTLGTSRSLVDEQYF
CDR3nt: TGTGCCAGCAGTTTTACTTTAGGGACCTCGCGTTCTCTCGTTGACGAGCAGTACTTC
d_gene: NA
v_gene: TRBV6-2/TRBV6-3
abundance: NA
j_gene: TRBJ2-7

CDR3aa: CASSLADGEKLFF
CDR3nt: TGCGCCAGCAGCTTGGCCGATGGTGAAAAACTGTTTTTT
d_gene: NA
v_gene: TRBV5-1
abundance: few
j_gene: TRBJ1-4

CDR3aa: CASRRTQVSGNTIYF
CDR3nt: TGTGCCAGCAGAAGAACACAGGTATCTGGAAACACCATATATTTT
d_gene: NA
v_gene: TRBV6-5
abundance: NA
j_gene: TRBJ1-3

CDR3aa: CASSHRGNEQFF
CDR3nt: TGTGCCAGCAGTCACCGGGGTAATGAGCAGTTCTTC
d_gene: NA
v_gene: TRBV6-2/TRBV6-3
abundance: NA
j_gene: TRBJ2-1

CDR3aa: CASSLSIAGEVFEQFF
CDR3nt: TGCGCCAGCAGCCTGTCAATAGCGGGCGAAGTATTTGAGCAGTTCTTC
d_gene: TRBD2
v_gene: TRBV5-1
abundance: NA
j_gene: TRBJ2-1

CDR3aa: CASSLDRGPSYGYTF
CDR3nt: TGTGCCAGCAGCTTGGACAGGGGCCCTTCCTATGGCTACACCTTC
d_gene: TRBD1
v_gene: TRBV5-4
abundance: NA
j_gene: TRBJ1-2

CDR3aa: CASSFRDTSRPTF
CDR3nt: TGTGCCAGCAGTTTCCGGGACACCTCCCGGCCCACCTTC
d_gene: NA
v_gene: TRBV6-5
abundance: NA
j_gene: TRBJ1-2

CDR3aa: CASSLVSTDTQYF
CDR3nt: TGTGCCAGCAGCTTAGTATCCACAGATACGCAGTATTTT
d_gene: NA
v_gene: TRBV7-2
abundance: once
j_gene: TRBJ2-3

CDR3aa: CASSELAGGTYEQYF
CDR3nt: TGTGCCAGCAGTGAACTAGCGGGGGGGACCTACGAGCAGTACTTC
d_gene: TRBD2
v_gene: TRBV6-1
abundance: NA
j_gene: TRBJ2-7

CDR3aa: CASSRSGVYNEQFF
CDR3nt: TGTGCCAGCAGCAGGAGTGGGGTTTACAATGAGCAGTTCTTC
d_gene: NA
v_gene: TRBV5-6
abundance: NA
j_gene: TRBJ2-1

CDR3aa: CASSPPLAGGVAGELFF
CDR3nt: TGTGCCAGCTCACCACCGCTAGCGGGGGGCGTCGCCGGGGAGCTGTTTTTT
d_gene: TRBD2
v_gene: TRBV18
abundance: NA
j_gene: TRBJ2-2

CDR3aa: CASSQEPPRGNQPQHF
CDR3nt: TGTGCCAGCAGCCAAGAACCACCAAGGGGCAATCAGCCCCAGCATTTT
d_gene: NA
v_gene: TRBV3-1/TRBV3-2
abundance: NA
j_gene: TRBJ1-5

CDR3aa: CASMRPGGSNGYTF
CDR3nt: TGTGCCAGTATGAGGCCAGGGGGCTCAAATGGCTACACCTTC
d_gene: TRBD1
v_gene: TRBV19
abundance: NA
j_gene: TRBJ1-2

CDR3aa: CASSLTFGGTSGEKETQYF
CDR3nt: TGTGCCAGCAGCTTAACTTTCGGCGGGACTAGCGGGGAAAAAGAGACCCAGTACTTC
d_gene: TRBD2
v_gene: TRBV7-3
abundance: NA
j_gene: TRBJ2-5

CDR3aa: CASSQTGLNTEAFF
CDR3nt: TGTGCCAGCAGCCAAACAGGGTTGAACACTGAAGCTTTCTTT
d_gene: NA
v_gene: TRBV7-9
abundance: many
j_gene: TRBJ1-1

CDR3aa: CATSRGGQATGRQFF
CDR3nt: TGTGCCACCAGCAGAGGCGGACAGGCGACAGGGAGACAGTTCTTC
d_gene: TRBD1
v_gene: TRBV15
abundance: NA
j_gene: TRBJ2-1

CDR3aa: CASSLDQGNTIYF
CDR3nt: TGTGCCAGCAGCTTAGACCAAGGAAACACCATATATTTT
d_gene: NA
v_gene: TRBV7-6
abundance: NA
j_gene: TRBJ1-3

CDR3aa: CASSPQGTGNTIYF
CDR3nt: TGTGCCAGCTCACCACAGGGGACTGGAAACACCATATATTTT
d_gene: NA
v_gene: TRBV18
abundance: NA
j_gene: TRBJ1-3

CDR3aa: CASTTDRGRGGELFF
CDR3nt: TGTGCCAGCACCACCGACAGGGGGCGCGGCGGGGAGCTGTTTTTT
d_gene: TRBD1
v_gene: TRBV6-5
abundance: NA
j_gene: TRBJ2-2

CDR3aa: CASSGTGEGTEAFF
CDR3nt: TGCGCCAGCAGCGGGACAGGGGAGGGTACTGAAGCTTTCTTT
d_gene: TRBD1
v_gene: TRBV5-1
abundance: NA
j_gene: TRBJ1-1

CDR3aa: CASSAGRGSQQGYTF
CDR3nt: TGTGCCAGCAGCGCCGGGAGGGGCTCCCAGCAGGGCTACACCTTC
d_gene: NA
v_gene: TRBV2
abundance: NA
j_gene: TRBJ1-2

CDR3aa: CASSLGLATTDTQYF
CDR3nt: TGTGCCAGCAGCTTAGGACTAGCGACCACAGATACGCAGTATTTT
d_gene: TRBD2
v_gene: TRBV11-3
abundance: NA
j_gene: TRBJ2-3

CDR3aa: CASSPESGLAFF
CDR3nt: TGTGCCAGCAGCCCCGAATCAGGGCTTGCTTTCTTT
d_gene: NA
v_gene: TRBV3-1/TRBV3-2
abundance: once
j_gene: TRBJ1-1

CDR3aa: CASSLVQGKNIQYF
CDR3nt: TGTGCCAGCAGCTTGGTCCAGGGGAAAAACATTCAGTACTTC
d_gene: NA
v_gene: TRBV7-9
abundance: NA
j_gene: TRBJ2-4

CDR3aa: CASSLPGTDTQYF
CDR3nt: TGTGCCAGCAGCCTACCAGGCACAGATACGCAGTATTTT
d_gene: NA
v_gene: TRBV13
abundance: NA
j_gene: TRBJ2-3

CDR3aa: CSVEGGAGRGTEAFF
CDR3nt: TGCAGCGTTGAAGGTGGGGCAGGCCGCGGCACTGAAGCTTTCTTT
d_gene: NA
v_gene: TRBV29-1
abundance: few
j_gene: TRBJ1-1

CDR3aa: CASSSGSSSYNSPLHF
CDR3nt: TGTGCCAGCAGCTCAGGGTCCAGCTCCTATAATTCACCCCTCCACTTT
d_gene: NA
v_gene: TRBV7-9
abundance: NA
j_gene: TRBJ1-6

CDR3aa: CATSNLRGDEKLFF
CDR3nt: TGTGCCACCAGCAATTTACGAGGGGACGAAAAACTGTTTTTT
d_gene: NA
v_gene: TRBV15
abundance: NA
j_gene: TRBJ1-4

CDR3aa: CASSEALRGEAFF
CDR3nt: TGTGCCAGCAGTGAAGCGCTAAGGGGGGAAGCTTTCTTT
d_gene: NA
v_gene: TRBV6-1
abundance: NA
j_gene: TRBJ1-1

CDR3aa: CASSLQAGLLNSPLHF
CDR3nt: TGTGCCAGCAGCTTACAGGCAGGGTTGCTTAATTCACCCCTCCACTTT
d_gene: NA
v_gene: TRBV7-2
abundance: NA
j_gene: TRBJ1-6

CDR3aa: CASSIDGNSGNTIYF
CDR3nt: TGTGCCAGTAGTATCGACGGTAACTCTGGAAACACCATATATTTT
d_gene: NA
v_gene: TRBV19
abundance: once
j_gene: TRBJ1-3

CDR3aa: CASKFGQGSQPQHF
CDR3nt: TGTGCCAGTAAATTTGGACAGGGGAGTCAGCCCCAGCATTTT
d_gene: TRBD1
v_gene: TRBV19
abundance: NA
j_gene: TRBJ1-5

CDR3aa: CASGRPNSNQPQHF
CDR3nt: TGTGCCAGCGGCCGCCCCAATAGCAATCAGCCCCAGCATTTT
d_gene: NA
v_gene: TRBV4-2
abundance: NA
j_gene: TRBJ1-5

CDR3aa: CASSTSNTGELFF
CDR3nt: TGTGCCAGCAGCACATCTAACACCGGGGAGCTGTTTTTT
d_gene: NA
v_gene: TRBV2
abundance: NA
j_gene: TRBJ2-2

CDR3aa: CASSVGQGLPYEQYF
CDR3nt: TGTGCCAGCAGCGTAGGACAGGGGCTTCCCTACGAGCAGTACTTC
d_gene: TRBD1
v_gene: TRBV7-9
abundance: NA
j_gene: TRBJ2-7

CDR3aa: CAAKFSRGDPVGYTF
CDR3nt: TGTGCCGCCAAGTTTTCCAGGGGAGATCCGGTTGGCTACACCTTC
d_gene: NA
v_gene: TRBV19
abundance: few
j_gene: TRBJ1-2

CDR3aa: CASSWTGARDTQYF
CDR3nt: TGTGCCAGCAGCTGGACAGGGGCGCGAGATACGCAGTATTTT
d_gene: TRBD1
v_gene: TRBV11-2
abundance: NA
j_gene: TRBJ2-3

CDR3aa: CASSVRYYEQYF
CDR3nt: TGTGCCAGCAGCGTCCGTTACTACGAGCAGTACTTC
d_gene: NA
v_gene: TRBV12-3/TRBV12-4
abundance: NA
j_gene: TRBJ2-7

CDR3aa: CASSEGAHTEAFF
CDR3nt: TGTGCCAGCAGTGAGGGGGCGCACACTGAAGCTTTCTTT
d_gene: NA
v_gene: TRBV6-4
abundance: NA
j_gene: TRBJ1-1

CDR3aa: CASSVIASGNNEQFF
CDR3nt: TGTGCCAGCAGTGTAATTGCTAGCGGAAACAATGAGCAGTTCTTC
d_gene: TRBD2
v_gene: TRBV2
abundance: NA
j_gene: TRBJ2-1

CDR3aa: CASSYSLERGGTGELFF
CDR3nt: TGTGCCAGTAGTTACTCTTTGGAGCGGGGGGGCACCGGGGAGCTGTTTTTT
d_gene: TRBD2
v_gene: TRBV19
abundance: NA
j_gene: TRBJ2-2

CDR3aa: CASSYSTTPDGKLFF
CDR3nt: TGTGCCAGCAGTTACTCGACTACGCCGGACGGAAAACTGTTTTTT
d_gene: NA
v_gene: TRBV6-5
abundance: NA
j_gene: TRBJ1-4

CDR3aa: CASSLKGANTIYF
CDR3nt: TGTGCCAGCAGCTTAAAGGGGGCTAACACCATATATTTT
d_gene: TRBD1
v_gene: TRBV7-2
abundance: NA
j_gene: TRBJ1-3

CDR3aa: CASSSNYGATNEKLFF
CDR3nt: TGTGCCAGCAGCTCCAACTACGGTGCAACTAATGAAAAACTGTTTTTT
d_gene: NA
v_gene: TRBV11-2
abundance: NA
j_gene: TRBJ1-4

CDR3aa: CASSFGGPNEKLFF
CDR3nt: TGTGCCAGCAGCTTTGGCGGACCTAATGAAAAACTGTTTTTT
d_gene: NA
v_gene: TRBV5-4
abundance: NA
j_gene: TRBJ1-4

CDR3aa: CASRRDSGGQPQHF
CDR3nt: TGTGCCAGCAGACGCGATTCAGGGGGCCAGCCCCAGCATTTT
d_gene: TRBD1
v_gene: TRBV6-5
abundance: once
j_gene: TRBJ1-5